Each of the 21 T cell receptor beta chains below was sequenced from the same sample in a study of graft-versus-host responses after intestinal transplantation. The table came from immunoSEQ multiplex PCR; TCRdb's copy has only in-frame clones and leaves some out. The top ten hold 2.5% to 3% of the sample, which has 57,000 or so clones, 90% to 95% seen once. The sequences come from PBMCs, collected about 120 days after intestinal transplantation. Receptors originate from a human patient who received an intestinal transplant, so some T cells may come from the graft donor.

The chain recombines TRBV2 with TRBJ2-7; D gene unclear. Trimming left V 5 bases short and J 6 bases short, with 11 bases between. This CDR3 is built from 12 residues. The germline gives CDR1 SNHLY, CDR2 FYNNEI. In nucleotides, the CDR3 is TGTGCCAGCAGTAGCTGGGCGTCCGAGCAGTACTTC. Its translation is CASSSWASEQYF.

The rearrangement uses TRBV2 and TRBJ1-5, with D uncertain. Trimming shortened V by 0 bases and J by 2 bases, and 8 bases separated the two germline ends. Looked up from germline, CDR1 is SNHLY and CDR2 is FYNNEI. The CDR3 extends over 15 amino acids. Here the CDR3 reads CASSEAGDGNQPQHF. The CDR3 nucleotides read TGTGCCAGCAGTGAAGCTGGGGATGGCAATCAGCCCCAGCATTTT.

V usage is TRBV4-1 and J usage is TRBJ2-3; TRBD1 agrees at 7 bases. This CDR3 has 15 residues. Germline assignment: CDR1 MGHRA and CDR2 YSYEKL. J gave up 2 bases and V 4 bases, and 6 bases lay outside the gene matches. Written as DNA, the CDR3 is TGCGCCAGCAGCCCTTGGGACAGACTCACAGATACGCAGTATTTT. It encodes CASSPWDRLTDTQYF.

Only a few counts were recorded for this clone. This rearrangement joins TRBV10-3 to TRBJ1-1, with D hard to call. The CDR3 covers 12 residues. The germline gives CDR1 ENHRY, CDR2 SYGVKD. Deletions cut 6 bases from V and 7 bases from J, with 12 bases between. The chain's CDR3 is CAISPTQVEAFF. Written as DNA, the CDR3 is TGTGCCATCAGCCCCACGCAGGTTGAAGCTTTCTTT.

The rearrangement links TRBV7-9 to TRBJ2-3; no reliable D call. Germline V lookup: CDR1 SEHNR, CDR2 FQNEAQ (reference sequence). Trimming removed 1 base from V and 2 bases from J, with 7 bases in between. The CDR3 totals 14 residues. CDR3 region: CASSLVSLTDTQYF. DNA of the CDR3: TGTGCCAGCAGCTTAGTCTCTCTCACAGATACGCAGTATTTT.

The chain has TRBV7-9 and TRBJ1-4; 8 bases align to TRBD1. The CDR3 loop spans 15 amino acids. V lost 5 bases, J lost 5 bases, and 7 bases stayed unmatched. CDR1 is SEHNR and CDR2 is FQNEAQ in the germline V gene (reference sequence). The chain's CDR3 is CASSHKQGGNEKLFF. The CDR3 DNA reads TGTGCCAGCAGCCATAAACAGGGGGGGAATGAAAAACTGTTTTTT.

The rearrangement uses TRBV5-1 and TRBJ1-5, with 7 bases matching TRBD1. The V segment lost 0 bases and the J segment 2 bases; nucleotides outside the gene matches: 2. The CDR3 is made up of 15 amino acids. Per germline, CDR1 SGHRS and CDR2 YFSETQ. The CDR3 coding sequence is TGCGCCAGCAGCTTGGCAGGGGGTCGCAATCAGCCCCAGCATTTT. Translated, it gives CASSLAGGRNQPQHF.

This clone came up a few times. The chain carries TRBV19 and TRBJ1-1; weak D call: TRBD1 (6 bases). Germline V gene sequence: CDR1 LNHDA, CDR2 SQIVND (reference sequence). The CDR3 has 14 residues. Trimming pared 7 bases from V and 5 bases from J, leaving 17 bases between. This CDR3 is CASTQGGVGTEAFF. CDR3 bases: TGTGCCAGTACCCAAGGGGGGGTGGGAACTGAAGCTTTCTTT.

This chain joins TRBV2 and TRBJ2-3, with TRBD1 as a possible D gene (6 bases). Trimming removed 2 bases from V and 3 bases from J, with 12 bases in between. This CDR3 is built from 15 residues. The germline gives CDR1 SNHLY, CDR2 FYNNEI. CDR3 residues: CASSETGRVTDTQYF. In DNA, the CDR3 is TGTGCCAGCAGTGAAACAGGGCGGGTTACAGATACGCAGTATTTT.

This chain uses TRBV28 with TRBJ2-7; possibly TRBD1 for D (6 bases). CDR1 and CDR2 (germline): MDHEN, SYDVKM. The CDR3 is 14 amino acids. Trimming shortened V by 5 bases and J by 5 bases, and 16 bases separated the two germline ends. CDR3 amino acids: CASSPSHRVHEQYF. The CDR3, as DNA: TGTGCCAGCAGTCCAAGTCACAGGGTCCACGAGCAGTACTTC.

The rearrangement joins TRBV7-9 to TRBJ1-1, with D uncertain. Germline CDR1 SEHNR, CDR2 FQNEAQ (reference sequence). The length of the CDR3 is 13 residues. The germline V and J ends were trimmed by 7 bases and 1 base, with 10 bases remaining between them. Written as DNA, the CDR3 is TGTGCCAGCAAGTCCAGGACGAACACTGAAGCTTTCTTT. Amino acid sequence: CASKSRTNTEAFF.

The rearrangement joins TRBV5-6 to TRBJ1-2; no definite D call. Looked up from germline, CDR1 is SGHDT and CDR2 is YYEEEE. V dropped 0 bases and J dropped 4 bases, with 10 bases sitting between them. This CDR3 has 14 residues. The CDR3 loop reads CASSLAGLAYGYTF. Here the CDR3 DNA reads TGTGCCAGCAGCTTGGCTGGGTTGGCCTATGGCTACACCTTC.

This clone was seen once. The genes are TRBV7-9 and TRBJ1-2, with 9 bases matching TRBD1. Germline assignment: CDR1 SEHNR and CDR2 FQNEAQ (reference sequence). The CDR3 totals 16 residues. The junction had 10 bases not matched to a gene; V was cut back by 5 bases and J by 3 bases. DNA of the CDR3: TGTGCCAGCAGCCCGAAAGGGACAGGGTACCACTATGGCTACACCTTC. Translated, it gives CASSPKGTGYHYGYTF.

Written as DNA, the CDR3 is TGTGCCACCGGACCGGGACTAGACTACGAGCAGTACTTC. This sequence encodes CATGPGLDYEQYF. This chain links TRBV15 with TRBJ2-7, with 8 bases that match TRBD2. The V gene's germline CDR1 is LNHNV and CDR2 YYDKDF (reference sequence). V was pared by 8 bases and J by 3 bases, with 6 bases of the junction left unmatched. The CDR3 consists of 13 residues.

The chain uses TRBV15 and TRBJ1-2; TRBD1 might be the D (5 bases). Per the germline V gene, CDR1 is LNHNV and CDR2 is YYDKDF (reference sequence). This CDR3 is 15 amino acids long. The germline V and J ends were trimmed by 0 bases and 4 bases, with 12 bases remaining between them. CDR3 loop: CATSRDQGLSYGYTF. The CDR3 bases are TGTGCCACCAGCAGAGATCAGGGACTCTCCTATGGCTACACCTTC.

The chain links TRBV28 to TRBJ1-1, with no clear D. The V end lost 2 bases, the J end lost 0 bases, and 10 bases lay between the germline ends. There are 15 residues in the CDR3. Per the germline V gene, CDR1 is MDHEN and CDR2 is SYDVKM. DNA for the CDR3: TGTGCCAGCAGTTTAACGTTTCGCATGAACACTGAAGCTTTCTTT. This sequence encodes CASSLTFRMNTEAFF.

V is TRBV5-1 and J is TRBJ1-1, with D unresolved. Germline-derived CDR1 and CDR2 are SGHRS and YFSETQ. V was clipped by 2 bases and J by 1 base, with 6 bases between them. The CDR3 extends over 13 amino acids. In DNA, the CDR3 is TGCGCCAGCAGCTTTCAACAGAACACTGAAGCTTTCTTT. This gives the protein CASSFQQNTEAFF.

CDR3 DNA sequence: TGTGCCAGTAGTATGGGATTTAGGACGGGGAAGGGTGAAGCTTTCTTT. Its translation is CASSMGFRTGKGEAFF. The chain employs TRBV19 and TRBJ1-1; D call uncertain. Germline lookup yields CDR1 LNHDA and CDR2 SQIVND (reference sequence). The CDR3 sequence is 16 residues long. Deletions cut 3 bases from V and 7 bases from J, with 21 bases between.

The rearrangement uses TRBV7-8 and TRBJ1-2; D unresolved. The CDR3 is made up of 13 amino acids. V gave up 1 base and J gave up 5 bases, with 8 bases separating them. Germline V gives CDR1 SGHVS, CDR2 FQNEAQ. CDR3 region: CASSLDISYGYTF. The CDR3 DNA sequence: TGTGCCAGCAGCTTAGACATTAGTTATGGCTACACCTTC.

The genes are TRBV4-1 and TRBJ2-3; 7 nucleotides line up with TRBD2. CDR3 length: 15 amino acids. Germline CDR1 MGHRA, CDR2 YSYEKL. The V gene end was trimmed by 7 bases and the J gene end by 3 bases; junction bases not matched to a gene: 10. CDR3 in amino acids: CASTPSGGRTDTQYF. In DNA form, the CDR3 reads TGCGCCAGCACCCCAAGTGGCGGGAGAACAGATACGCAGTATTTT.

The chain uses TRBV28 and TRBJ1-2; no reliable D call. The CDR3 is 15 amino acids. Germline V CDR1 and CDR2: MDHEN, SYDVKM. Trimming removed 0 bases at V and 2 bases at J, with 10 bases between. CDR3 sequence: CASSLWPDGNYGYTF. The CDR3 DNA is TGTGCCAGCAGTTTATGGCCGGACGGCAACTATGGCTACACCTTC.